Below are 9 T cell receptor beta chains sequenced from a single sample in a study of blood T cells in healthy people across ages. Then a second PCR, running roughly 7 to 11 cycles, was carried out with a sample-barcoded 5' primer and a J-beta primer mix. TCRdb redid the calling of the 5' RACE reads with MiXCR, one entry per CDR3 protein. The sample has about 380,000 distinct CDR3 sequences, approximately 52% seen once. Material for sequencing was blood. The receptors originated from a man in his sixties in good health.

The V and J genes are TRBV10-2 and TRBJ2-4; D is unresolved. The V end was cut by 3 bases, the J end by 13 bases, with 10 bases between. CDR1 WSHSY and CDR2 SAAADI come from the germline V gene. This CDR3 spans 11 amino acids. As DNA, the CDR3 is TGCGCCAGCAGTGAAGAGCCGCAGCAGTACTTC. It encodes CASSEEPQQYF.

This chain links TRBV5-1 with TRBJ2-1; 12 nucleotides agree with TRBD2. CDR1 SGHRS and CDR2 YFSETQ come from the germline V gene. Unmatched junction bases numbered 12, after V lost 4 bases and J lost 7 bases. The CDR3 covers 17 residues. The CDR3 region has the DNA TGCGCCAGCAGCCCTATACCCACCGGGACTAGCGGGAATGAGCAGTTCTTC. This sequence encodes CASSPIPTGTSGNEQFF.

The chain links TRBV20-1 to TRBJ2-4, with TRBD2 as a possible D gene (6 bases). CDR3 length: 15 amino acids. CDR1 and CDR2 (germline): DFQATT, SNEGSKA (reference sequence). V was cut by 4 bases and J by 0 bases, with 13 bases left in between. CDR3 sequence (DNA): TGCAGTGCTAAAGGAGGGGTACTAGCCAAAAACATTCAGTACTTC. Its protein is CSAKGGVLAKNIQYF.

CDR3 nucleotides: TGCAGTGCTCCATTAAAATCAGGGAATGCAACTAATGAAAAACTGTTTTTT. Its translation: CSAPLKSGNATNEKLFF. The J gene is TRBJ1-4, the V gene TRBV20-1; D perhaps matches TRBD1 (5 bases). Trimming took off 5 bases at V and 0 bases at J, with 19 bases between the two ends. The CDR3 is made up of 17 amino acids. CDR1 is DFQATT and CDR2 is SNEGSKA in the germline V gene (reference sequence).

The gene calls are TRBV30 and TRBJ2-1; the match to TRBD2 covers 7 bases. The trim removed 2 bases at V and 8 bases at J, leaving 6 bases unmatched. This CDR3 spans 13 amino acids. CDR1 is GTSNPN and CDR2 is SVGIG in the germline V gene (reference sequence). CDR3 region: CAWSPWSGDEQFF. The DNA for the CDR3 is TGTGCCTGGAGTCCTTGGAGCGGGGATGAGCAGTTCTTC.

CDR3 DNA: TGTGCCATCAGTGACAGGGGCAATCAGCCCCAGCATTTT. This sequence encodes CAISDRGNQPQHF. This chain joins TRBV10-3 and TRBJ1-5; D perhaps matches TRBD1 (5 bases). The CDR3 runs 13 residues. V was clipped by 3 bases and J by 2 bases, with 5 bases between them. The germline gives CDR1 ENHRY, CDR2 SYGVKD.

The gene calls are TRBV20-1 and TRBJ2-3; D not resolved. The CDR3 totals 10 residues. Looked up from germline, CDR1 is DFQATT and CDR2 is SNEGSKA (reference sequence). Trimming pared 0 bases from V and 5 bases from J, leaving 0 bases between. The CDR3 reads CSAREDTQYF. The CDR3 coding sequence is TGCAGTGCTAGAGAAGATACGCAGTATTTT.

The chain couples TRBV2 to TRBJ1-1; D is perhaps TRBD1 (6 bases). The CDR3 is 16 amino acids. Germline values: CDR1 SNHLY, CDR2 FYNNEI. The V gene lost 4 bases and the J gene lost 4 bases, with 19 bases spanning the gap. The DNA for the CDR3 is TGTGCCAGCAGTGGAATTCCAGGGGCGGGGGGCACTGAAGCTTTCTTT. This sequence encodes CASSGIPGAGGTEAFF.

The chain combines TRBV7-2 with TRBJ2-2; D perhaps matches TRBD2 (7 bases). Per the germline V gene, CDR1 is SGHTA and CDR2 is FQGNSA. V shed 1 base and J shed 4 bases, with 13 bases lying between them. The CDR3 runs to 16 residues. CDR3 sequence (DNA): TGTGCCAGCAGCTTAGTGAGGGGGGGCAGCACCGGGGAGCTGTTTTTT. This translates into CASSLVRGGSTGELFF.